Each of the 17 T cell receptor beta chains below was sequenced from the same sample in a study of PD-L1 blockade in urothelial cancer. Measured with immunoSEQ multiplex PCR; TCRdb has only the in-frame clones, and not every one. The repertoire includes 40,000 or so clones, 65% to 85% of them detected once, and 18% sits in the top ten. The sequenced sample was PBMCs, obtained around atezolizumab (anti-PD-L1) treatment. The receptors come from a man aged 60 to 69 with urothelial cancer.

This chain connects TRBV16 to TRBJ2-7; D not certain. The CDR3 runs 14 residues. Trimming stripped 3 bases from V and 6 bases from J, with 15 bases between. Germline loops: CDR1 KGHSY, CDR2 FQNENV. This CDR3 is CASSHSQQLSEQYF. CDR3 nucleotide sequence: TGTGCCAGCAGCCACAGTCAACAGCTGAGCGAGCAGTACTTC.

The CDR3 nucleotides are TGTGCCAGACTCTCACAGCGGTACAATGAGCAGTTCTTC. Translated: CARLSQRYNEQFF. The chain carries TRBV28 and TRBJ2-1; tentative D call: TRBD2 (5 bases). CDR1 is MDHEN and CDR2 is SYDVKM in the germline V gene. The ends were cut back, 9 bases at V and 4 bases at J, with 13 bases in the middle. The CDR3 totals 13 residues.

The chain combines TRBV28 with TRBJ2-3; a possible D gene is TRBD2 (6 bases). The V gene lost 7 bases and the J gene lost 2 bases, with 10 bases spanning the gap. This CDR3 has 13 residues. The germline V gene encodes CDR1 MDHEN and CDR2 SYDVKM. The CDR3 reads CASTGAATDTQYF. The CDR3 bases are TGTGCCAGCACGGGAGCCGCCACAGATACGCAGTATTTT.

The chain recombines TRBV11-2 with TRBJ2-7; TRBD1 agrees at 10 bases. The J segment lost 3 bases and the V segment lost 5 bases, leaving 7 bases of the junction unmatched. Germline loops: CDR1 SGHAT, CDR2 FQNNGV. The CDR3 length is 15 residues. The CDR3: CASSPDRGPFYEQYF. CDR3 coding DNA: TGTGCCAGCAGCCCCGACAGGGGGCCCTTCTACGAGCAGTACTTC.

The chain uses TRBV5-4 and TRBJ2-1; TRBD1 agrees at 9 bases. The trim removed 5 bases at V and 9 bases at J, leaving 9 bases unmatched. The CDR3 loop spans 14 amino acids. Germline CDR1 reads SGHNT; CDR2 reads YYREEE (reference sequence). The CDR3 DNA is TGTGCCAGCAGGGAGGAACAGGGGGCGCTTGAGCAGTTCTTC. This codes for CASREEQGALEQFF.

The V gene is TRBV7-2, the J gene TRBJ1-2, with D maybe TRBD1 (6 bases). The V gene lost 1 base and the J gene lost 5 bases, with 20 bases spanning the gap. The CDR3 has 17 amino acids. Germline lookup yields CDR1 SGHTA and CDR2 FQGNSA. CDR3 sequence (DNA): TGTGCCAGCAGCTTAGGGCAGGGGAGGGATGTAGAGTATGGCTACACCTTC. Protein product: CASSLGQGRDVEYGYTF.

J is TRBJ1-2 and V is TRBV5-4; a possible D gene is TRBD1 (5 bases). Per germline, CDR1 SGHNT and CDR2 YYREEE (reference sequence). Trimming cost V 0 bases and J 4 bases, with 13 bases left between them. This CDR3 contains 15 residues. The CDR3 nucleotides are TGTGCCAGCAGCTTGGCCCGGGGAGGGGCCTATGGCTACACCTTC. This translates into CASSLARGGAYGYTF.

V gene TRBV7-9 combines with J gene TRBJ1-4, with D uncertain. In germline, CDR1 is SEHNR, CDR2 FQNEAQ (reference sequence). There are 16 residues in the CDR3. Trimming shortened V by 1 base and J by 0 bases, and 9 bases separated the two germline ends. Written as DNA, the CDR3 is TGTGCCAGCAGCTTAGGATCGGGTTCAACTAATGAAAAACTGTTTTTT. It codes for CASSLGSGSTNEKLFF.

This chain joins TRBV6-4 and TRBJ1-1, with D possibly matching TRBD1 (6 bases). CDR1 and CDR2 (germline): MRHNA, SNTAGT. The CDR3 has 14 residues. V lost 3 bases and J 4 bases, leaving 12 bases between the germline ends. DNA for the CDR3: TGTGCCAGCAGTGATACAGGGAGATCCACTGAAGCTTTCTTT. The encoded protein is CASSDTGRSTEAFF.

Written as DNA, the CDR3 is TGCGCCAGCAGCCAAGGGGACACCGTTAACTATGGCTACACCTTC. Residues: CASSQGDTVNYGYTF. The rearrangement uses TRBV4-1 and TRBJ1-2, with a weak D call TRBD1 (6 bases). The V end lost 1 base, the J end lost 1 base, and 10 bases lay between the germline ends. This CDR3 comprises 15 residues. Germline values: CDR1 MGHRA, CDR2 YSYEKL.

J is TRBJ2-5 and V is TRBV6-6; 12 bases are shared with TRBD2. Per germline, CDR1 MNHNY and CDR2 SVGAGI (reference sequence). The CDR3 loop spans 16 amino acids. V lost 0 bases, J lost 5 bases, and 4 bases stayed unmatched. The CDR3 here is CASSYSTSGGWETQYF. CDR3 sequence (DNA): TGTGCCAGCAGTTACTCGACTAGCGGGGGTTGGGAGACCCAGTACTTC.

The chain employs TRBV27 and TRBJ1-5; D may be TRBD1 (6 bases). V gave up 5 bases and J gave up 4 bases, with 15 bases separating them. CDR3 length: 15 amino acids. From germline, CDR1 is MNHEY and CDR2 SMNVEV (reference sequence). CDR3 bases: TGTGCCAGCAGTATAAACAGGGATTGGAATCAGCCCCAGCATTTT. It is translated as CASSINRDWNQPQHF.

This clone has only a few counts. The chain couples TRBV6-5 to TRBJ1-4, with TRBD1 matching 8 bases. V dropped 7 bases and J dropped 7; count of bases not matched to a gene: 11. Germline V gives CDR1 MNHEY, CDR2 SVGAGI. The CDR3 totals 15 residues. CDR3 coding DNA: TGTGCCAGCAAGACCTGGACAGGGACAGCTGAAAAACTGTTTTTT. Amino acid sequence: CASKTWTGTAEKLFF.

For this clone: This CDR3 is also generated by other DNA sequences in the sample. V usage is TRBV30 and J usage is TRBJ1-5; tentative D call: TRBD1 (6 bases). V lost 0 bases to trimming and J lost 4 bases, with 10 bases between them. Germline CDR1 and CDR2: GTSNPN and SVGIG (reference sequence). CDR3 length equals 14 residues. The CDR3 DNA reads as TGTGCCTGGAGTGTAGGGCAGGGGAATCAGCCCCAGCATTTT. It yields the protein CAWSVGQGNQPQHF. Full variable domain (rest looked up from reference TRBV30 and TRBJ1-5): SQTIHQWPATLVQPVGSPLSLECTVEGTSNPNLYWYRQAAGRGLQLLFYSVGIGQISSEVPQNLSASRPQDRQFILSSKKLLLSDSGFYLCAWSVGQGNQPQHFGDGTRLSIL.

The V gene is TRBV7-9, the J gene TRBJ2-3; 8 bases are shared with TRBD1. The CDR3 totals 13 residues. V lost 10 bases, J lost 4 bases, and 7 bases stayed unmatched. Germline V gene sequence: CDR1 SEHNR, CDR2 FQNEAQ (reference sequence). The CDR3 DNA sequence: TGTGCCACCAGGACAGGGTTGGCAGATACGCAGTATTTT. It translates to CATRTGLADTQYF.

This sequence joins TRBV30 and TRBJ1-5; D perhaps matches TRBD1 (6 bases). The V end lost 2 bases, the J end lost 0 bases, and 11 bases lay between the germline ends. The CDR3 length is 15 residues. Per germline, CDR1 GTSNPN and CDR2 SVGIG (reference sequence). The CDR3 is CAWSKGQYSNQPQHF. DNA of the CDR3: TGTGCCTGGAGTAAAGGACAGTATAGCAATCAGCCCCAGCATTTT. The variable domain in full, with the rest retrieved from reference TRBV30 and TRBJ1-5, is SQTIHQWPATLVQPVGSPLSLECTVEGTSNPNLYWYRQAAGRGLQLLFYSVGIGQISSEVPQNLSASRPQDRQFILSSKKLLLSDSGFYLCAWSKGQYSNQPQHFGDGTRLSIL.

V gene TRBV4-1 combines with J gene TRBJ1-2; TRBD1 matches at 8 bases. V was pared by 4 bases and J by 1 base, with 5 bases of the junction left unmatched. Per germline, CDR1 MGHRA and CDR2 YSYEKL. CDR3 size: 15 residues. The CDR3: CASSPQQGDNYGYTF. The DNA for the CDR3 is TGCGCCAGCAGCCCGCAACAGGGGGATAACTATGGCTACACCTTC.